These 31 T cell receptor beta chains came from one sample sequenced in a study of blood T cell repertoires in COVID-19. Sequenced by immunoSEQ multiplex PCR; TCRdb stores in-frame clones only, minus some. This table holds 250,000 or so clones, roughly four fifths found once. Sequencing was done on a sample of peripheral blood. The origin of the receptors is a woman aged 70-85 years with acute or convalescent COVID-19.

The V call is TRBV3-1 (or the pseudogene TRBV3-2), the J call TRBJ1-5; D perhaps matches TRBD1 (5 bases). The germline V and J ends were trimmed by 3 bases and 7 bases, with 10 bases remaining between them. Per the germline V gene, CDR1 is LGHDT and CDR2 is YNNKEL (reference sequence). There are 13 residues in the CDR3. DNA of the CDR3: TGTGCCAGCAGCCACCAGGGTGCCCAGCCCCAGCATTTT. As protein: CASSHQGAQPQHF.

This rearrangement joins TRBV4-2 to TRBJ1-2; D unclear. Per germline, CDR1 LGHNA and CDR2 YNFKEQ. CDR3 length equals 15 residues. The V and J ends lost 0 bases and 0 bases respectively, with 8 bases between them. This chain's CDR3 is CASSQDTSSNYGYTF. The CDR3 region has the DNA TGTGCCAGCAGCCAAGATACCAGTTCTAACTATGGCTACACCTTC.

For the CDR3, the DNA is TGCGCCAGCAGCTTGGCGGAGACCTCTGGGGCCAACGTCCTGACTTTC. This sequence encodes CASSLAETSGANVLTF. V and J are TRBV5-1 and TRBJ2-6; D is uncertain. CDR3 length equals 16 residues. V lost 0 bases, J lost 0 bases, and 7 bases lay in between. The germline CDR1 and CDR2 sequences are SGHRS and YFSETQ.

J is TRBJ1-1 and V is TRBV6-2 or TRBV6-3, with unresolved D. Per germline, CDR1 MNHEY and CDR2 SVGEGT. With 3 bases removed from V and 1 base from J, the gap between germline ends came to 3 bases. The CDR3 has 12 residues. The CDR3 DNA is TGTGCCAGCAGTTATCAGAACACTGAAGCTTTCTTT. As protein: CASSYQNTEAFF.

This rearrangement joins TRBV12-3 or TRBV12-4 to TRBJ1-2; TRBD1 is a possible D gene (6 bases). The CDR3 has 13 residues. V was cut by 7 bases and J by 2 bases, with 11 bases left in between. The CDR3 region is CASTLDRNYGYTF. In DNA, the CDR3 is TGTGCCAGCACTCTTGACAGGAACTATGGCTACACCTTC.

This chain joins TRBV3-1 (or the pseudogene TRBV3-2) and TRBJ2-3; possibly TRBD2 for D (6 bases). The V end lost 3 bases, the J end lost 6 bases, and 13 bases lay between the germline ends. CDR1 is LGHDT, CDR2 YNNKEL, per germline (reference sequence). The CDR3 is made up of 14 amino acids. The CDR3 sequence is CASSHAGPADTQYF. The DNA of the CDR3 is TGTGCCAGCAGCCACGCGGGACCGGCCGATACGCAGTATTTT.

The CDR3 reads CATSRDKLANGEQFF. DNA of the CDR3: TGTGCCACCAGCAGAGATAAACTAGCGAATGGTGAGCAGTTCTTC. The chain carries TRBV15 and TRBJ2-1; 7 bases match TRBD2. CDR1 is LNHNV and CDR2 is YYDKDF in the germline V gene (reference sequence). The CDR3 has 15 residues. V lost 0 bases and J lost 9; bases outside the gene matches: 8. Based on the CDR3 plus reference TRBV15 and TRBJ2-1, the full variable domain is DAMVIQNPRYQVTQFGKPVTLSCSQTLNHNVMYWYQQKSSQAPKLLFHYYDKDFNNEADTPDNFQSRRPNTSFCFLDIRSPGLGDTAMYLCATSRDKLANGEQFFGPGTRLTVL.

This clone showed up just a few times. The CDR3 sequence is CSASGGQEYGYTF. The CDR3 nucleotides read TGCAGTGCTAGTGGGGGACAGGAGTATGGCTACACCTTC. The chain employs TRBV20-1 and TRBJ1-2; 8 nucleotides match TRBD1. The J segment lost 5 bases and the V segment lost 3 bases, leaving 5 bases of the junction unmatched. Per the germline V gene, CDR1 is DFQATT and CDR2 is SNEGSKA (reference sequence). The CDR3 totals 13 residues.

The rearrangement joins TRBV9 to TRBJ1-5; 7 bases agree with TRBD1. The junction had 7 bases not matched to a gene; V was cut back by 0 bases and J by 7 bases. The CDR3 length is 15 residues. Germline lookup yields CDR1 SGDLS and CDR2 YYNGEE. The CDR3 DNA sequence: TGTGCCAGCAGCGTAGAGACAGGGTTCGGGCAGCCCCAGCATTTT. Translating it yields CASSVETGFGQPQHF.

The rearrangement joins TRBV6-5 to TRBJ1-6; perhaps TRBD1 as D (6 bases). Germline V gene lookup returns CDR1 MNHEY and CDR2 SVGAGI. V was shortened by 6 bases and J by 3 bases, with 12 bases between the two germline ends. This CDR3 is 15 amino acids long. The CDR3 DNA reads TGTGCCAGCAGGGGAGGGGGTAACTATAATTCACCCCTCCACTTT. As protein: CASRGGGNYNSPLHF.

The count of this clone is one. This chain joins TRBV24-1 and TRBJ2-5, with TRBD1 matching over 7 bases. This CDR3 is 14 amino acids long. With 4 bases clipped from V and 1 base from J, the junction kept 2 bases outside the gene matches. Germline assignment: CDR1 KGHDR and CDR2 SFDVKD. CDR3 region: CATSEGTVQETQYF. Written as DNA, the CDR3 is TGTGCCACCAGTGAAGGGACAGTCCAAGAGACCCAGTACTTC.

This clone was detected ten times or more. CDR3 loop: CATRPSGQGYQPQHF. CDR3 nucleotide sequence: TGTGCCACCCGACCTTCGGGACAGGGGTATCAGCCCCAGCATTTT. This chain connects TRBV24-1 to TRBJ1-5; TRBD1 matches at 10 bases. The CDR3 sequence is 15 residues long. Germline V gene lookup returns CDR1 KGHDR and CDR2 SFDVKD. V trimming: 9 bases; J trimming: 5 bases; junction bases outside the gene matches: 9.

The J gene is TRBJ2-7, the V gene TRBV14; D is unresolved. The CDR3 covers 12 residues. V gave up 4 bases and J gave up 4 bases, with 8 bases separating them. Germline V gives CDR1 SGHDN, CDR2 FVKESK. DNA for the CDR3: TGTGCCAGCAGCCCTAACCGTTACGAGCAGTACTTC. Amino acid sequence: CASSPNRYEQYF. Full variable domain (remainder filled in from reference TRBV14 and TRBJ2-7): EAGVTQFPSHSVIEKGQTVTLRCDPISGHDNLYWYRRVMGKEIKFLLHFVKESKQDESGMPNNRFLAERTGGTYSTLKVQPAELEDSGVYFCASSPNRYEQYFGPGTRLTVT.

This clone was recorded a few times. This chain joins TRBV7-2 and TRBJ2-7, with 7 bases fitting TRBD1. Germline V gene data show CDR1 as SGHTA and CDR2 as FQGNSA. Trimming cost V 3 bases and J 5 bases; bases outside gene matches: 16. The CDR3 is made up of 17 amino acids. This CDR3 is CASSFTAGPTGFHEQYF. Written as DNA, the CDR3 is TGTGCCAGCAGCTTTACCGCAGGACCGACAGGGTTCCACGAGCAGTACTTC.

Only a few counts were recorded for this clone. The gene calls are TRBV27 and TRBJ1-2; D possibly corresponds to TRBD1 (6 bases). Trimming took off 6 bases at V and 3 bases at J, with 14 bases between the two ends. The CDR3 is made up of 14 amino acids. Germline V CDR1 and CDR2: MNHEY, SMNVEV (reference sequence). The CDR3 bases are TGTGCCAGCAGACCCACAGGGATGGACTATGGCTACACCTTC. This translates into CASRPTGMDYGYTF.

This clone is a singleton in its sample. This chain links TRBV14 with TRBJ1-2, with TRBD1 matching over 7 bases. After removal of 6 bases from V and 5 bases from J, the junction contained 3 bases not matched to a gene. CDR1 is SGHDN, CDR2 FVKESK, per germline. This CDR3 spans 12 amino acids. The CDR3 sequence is CASSPGGYGYTF. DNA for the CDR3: TGTGCCAGCAGTCCAGGGGGGTATGGCTACACCTTC.

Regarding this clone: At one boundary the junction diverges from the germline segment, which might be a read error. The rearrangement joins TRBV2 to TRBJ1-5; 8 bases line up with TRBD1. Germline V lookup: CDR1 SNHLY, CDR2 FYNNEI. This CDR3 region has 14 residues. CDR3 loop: CASSEDRGGQPQHF. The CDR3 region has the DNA TGTGCCAGCAGCGAAGACAGGGGAGGCCAGCCCCAGCATTTT.

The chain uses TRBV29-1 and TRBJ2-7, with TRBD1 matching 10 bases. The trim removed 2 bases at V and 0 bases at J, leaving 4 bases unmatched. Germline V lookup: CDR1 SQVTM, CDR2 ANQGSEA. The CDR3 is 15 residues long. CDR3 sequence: CSVENRDRGSYEQYF. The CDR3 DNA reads TGCAGCGTTGAAAACCGGGACAGGGGCTCCTACGAGCAGTACTTC.

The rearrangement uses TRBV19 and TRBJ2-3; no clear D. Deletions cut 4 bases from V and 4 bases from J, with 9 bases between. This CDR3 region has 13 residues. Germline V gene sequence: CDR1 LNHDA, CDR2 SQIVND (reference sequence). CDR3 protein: CASSTITADTQYF. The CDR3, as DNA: TGTGCCAGTAGTACTATAACGGCAGATACGCAGTATTTT. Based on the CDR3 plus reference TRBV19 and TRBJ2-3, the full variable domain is DGGITQSPKYLFRKEGQNVTLSCEQNLNHDAMYWYRQDPGQGLRLIYYSQIVNDFQKGDIAEGYSVSREKKESFPLTVTSAQKNPTAFYLCASSTITADTQYFGPGTRLTVL.

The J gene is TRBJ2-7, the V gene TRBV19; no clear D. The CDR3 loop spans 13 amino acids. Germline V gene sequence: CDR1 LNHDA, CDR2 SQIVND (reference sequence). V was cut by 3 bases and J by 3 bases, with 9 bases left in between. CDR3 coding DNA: TGTGCCAGTAGTATGAGTTACGGCTACGAGCAGTACTTC. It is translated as CASSMSYGYEQYF. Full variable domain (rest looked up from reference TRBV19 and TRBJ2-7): DGGITQSPKYLFRKEGQNVTLSCEQNLNHDAMYWYRQDPGQGLRLIYYSQIVNDFQKGDIAEGYSVSREKKESFPLTVTSAQKNPTAFYLCASSMSYGYEQYFGPGTRLTVT.

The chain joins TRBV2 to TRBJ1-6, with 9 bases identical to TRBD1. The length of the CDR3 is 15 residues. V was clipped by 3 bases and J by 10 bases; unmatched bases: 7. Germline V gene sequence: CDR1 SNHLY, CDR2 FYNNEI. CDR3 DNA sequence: TGTGCCAGCAGTGATTTGGGACAGGGTGTATCACCCCTCCACTTT. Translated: CASSDLGQGVSPLHF.

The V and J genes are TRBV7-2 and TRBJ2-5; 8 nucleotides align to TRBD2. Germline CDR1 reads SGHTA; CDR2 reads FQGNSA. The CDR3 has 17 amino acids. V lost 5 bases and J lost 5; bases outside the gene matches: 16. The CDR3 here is CASSPPGAGGSKETQYF. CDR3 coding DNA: TGTGCCAGCAGCCCCCCCGGCGCGGGGGGTTCAAAGGAGACCCAGTACTTC.

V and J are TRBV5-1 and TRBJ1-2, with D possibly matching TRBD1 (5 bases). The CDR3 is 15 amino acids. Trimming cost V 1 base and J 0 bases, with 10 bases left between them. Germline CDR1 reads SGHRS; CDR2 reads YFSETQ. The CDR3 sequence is CASSLPGDANYGYTF. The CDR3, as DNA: TGCGCCAGCAGCTTGCCGGGGGATGCTAACTATGGCTACACCTTC.

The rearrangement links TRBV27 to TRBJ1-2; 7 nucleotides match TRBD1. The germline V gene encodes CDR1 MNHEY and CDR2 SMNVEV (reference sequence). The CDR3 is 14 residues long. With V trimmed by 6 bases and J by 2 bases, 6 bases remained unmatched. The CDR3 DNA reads TGTGCCAGCAGCCTGACAGGGTTCAACTATGGCTACACCTTC. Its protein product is CASSLTGFNYGYTF.

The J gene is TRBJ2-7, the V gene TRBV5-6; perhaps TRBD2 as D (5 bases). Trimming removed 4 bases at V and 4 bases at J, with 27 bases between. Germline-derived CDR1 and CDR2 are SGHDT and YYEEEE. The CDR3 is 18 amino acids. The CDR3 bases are TGTGCCAGCAGCGGACGGAGGTCACACAGTGGTAGGGTTTACGAGCAGTACTTC. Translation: CASSGRRSHSGRVYEQYF. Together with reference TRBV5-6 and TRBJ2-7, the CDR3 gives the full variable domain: DAGVTQSPTHLIKTRGQQVTLRCSPKSGHDTVSWYQQALGQGPQFIFQYYEEEERQRGNFPDRFSGHQFPNYSSELNVNALLLGDSALYLCASSGRRSHSGRVYEQYFGPGTRLTVT.

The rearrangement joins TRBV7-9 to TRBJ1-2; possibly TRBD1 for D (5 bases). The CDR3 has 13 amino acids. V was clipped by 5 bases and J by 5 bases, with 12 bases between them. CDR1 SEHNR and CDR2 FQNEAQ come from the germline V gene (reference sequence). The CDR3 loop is CASSLSRDYGYTF. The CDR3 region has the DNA TGTGCCAGCAGCCTCTCCAGGGATTATGGCTACACCTTC.

CDR3 amino acids: CASSLGASGGSAYEQYF. The CDR3 bases are TGTGCCAGCAGCTTAGGGGCTAGCGGGGGGTCGGCGTACGAGCAGTACTTC. The V gene is TRBV7-2, the J gene TRBJ2-7; 11 bases are shared with TRBD2. J lost 4 bases, V lost 1 base, and 9 bases had no gene match. Germline V gene data show CDR1 as SGHTA and CDR2 as FQGNSA. This CDR3 contains 17 residues. The full variable domain, completed using reference TRBV7-2 and TRBJ2-7, is GAGVSQSPSNKVTEKGKDVELRCDPISGHTALYWYRQSLGQGLEFLIYFQGNSAPDKSGLPSDRFSAERTGGSVSTLTIQRTQQEDSAVYLCASSLGASGGSAYEQYFGPGTRLTVT.

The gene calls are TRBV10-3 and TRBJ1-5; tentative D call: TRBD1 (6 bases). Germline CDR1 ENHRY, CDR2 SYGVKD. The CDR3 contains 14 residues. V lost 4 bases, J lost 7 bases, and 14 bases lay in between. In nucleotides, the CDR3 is TGTGCCATCAGTGTGGGGGGGCAGGGGCAGCCCCAGCATTTT. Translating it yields CAISVGGQGQPQHF.

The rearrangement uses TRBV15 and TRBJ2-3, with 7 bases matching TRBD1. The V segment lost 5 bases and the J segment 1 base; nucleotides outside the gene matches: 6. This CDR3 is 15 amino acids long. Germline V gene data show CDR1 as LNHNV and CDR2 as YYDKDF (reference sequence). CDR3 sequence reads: CATSFGQVGTDTQYF. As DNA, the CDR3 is TGTGCCACCAGCTTCGGACAGGTTGGCACAGATACGCAGTATTTT.

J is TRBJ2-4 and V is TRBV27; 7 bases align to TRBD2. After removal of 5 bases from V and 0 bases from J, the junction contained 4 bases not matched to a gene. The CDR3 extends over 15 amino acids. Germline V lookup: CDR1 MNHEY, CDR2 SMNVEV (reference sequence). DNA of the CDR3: TGTGCCAGCAGTCCCGGGACTATAGCCAAAAACATTCAGTACTTC. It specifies CASSPGTIAKNIQYF.

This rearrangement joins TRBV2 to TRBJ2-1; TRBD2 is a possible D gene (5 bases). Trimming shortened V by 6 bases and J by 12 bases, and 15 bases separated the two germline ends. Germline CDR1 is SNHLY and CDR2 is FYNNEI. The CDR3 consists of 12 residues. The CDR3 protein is CASRADWTGQFF. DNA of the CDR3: TGTGCCAGCAGGGCCGACTGGACTGGGCAGTTCTTC. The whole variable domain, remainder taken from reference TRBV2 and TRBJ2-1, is EPEVTQTPSHQVTQMGQEVILRCVPISNHLYFYWYRQILGQKVEFLVSFYNNEISEKSEIFDDQFSVERPDGSNFTLKIRSTKLEDSAMYFCASRADWTGQFFGPGTRLTVL.